This T cell receptor beta chain was recovered during a study of T cell responses to AZD1222 COVID-19 vaccine. V was cut by 0 bases and J by 6 bases, with 13 bases left in between. The CDR3 has 15 amino acids. Germline assignment: CDR1 LGHNA and CDR2 YNFKEQ. As to this clone: Its specificity is unknown.

Study-level points and caveats: Spike as a whole was targeted by vaccine-associated CD4 TCRs, dominant at 160-218 and 743-854. Baseline seropositivity characterized only a handful of AZD1222 recipients. None of the repertoires were sampled until the peak T cell response had passed.

Profiled with immunoSEQ multiplex PCR; TCRdb holds only in-frame clones, not every one. Seen here are about 97,000 clones, about nine tenths observed once, and the top ten hold 1% to 1.5%. This chain connects TRBV4-2 to TRBJ2-3; D is unclear. The starting material was peripheral blood, obtained on day 0 of AZD1222 vaccination. The sequence was collected from an adult in good health. Here the CDR3 reads CASSQDWTPRDTQYF. As DNA, the CDR3 is TGTGCCAGCAGCCAAGACTGGACCCCGAGGGATACGCAGTATTTT.